This T cell receptor beta chain stems from a study of T cells in Graves' hyperthyroidism and ophthalmopathy. Study as a whole: Upon initial diagnosis and before any treatment, peripheral blood was collected.

Patients with ophthalmopathy all had a Clinical Activity Score of at least 3, a NOSPECS grade of at least 4 and duration under 3 months. CDR3 length: 14 residues. Germline loops: CDR1 MNHEY, CDR2 SMNVEV (reference sequence). V was pared by 2 bases and J by 6 bases, with 10 bases between. Amplified regions were TCR beta CDR3 sequences from RNA transcripts. The HTBI primer set drove a first-round RT-PCR of the TCR CDR3. A single record per CDR3 protein comes from TCRdb applying MiXCR to the multiplex PCR reads. The repertoire has roughly 500,000 distinct CDR3 sequences, around a quarter of them found once; the top ten carry over 9%.

The chain has TRBV27 and TRBJ2-2; TRBD2 might be the D (6 bases). The sequence was obtained from a woman aged 25-40 years with Graves' ophthalmopathy. Sequencing input: blood. The CDR3 DNA sequence: TGTGCCAGCAGTTTAACACGGGAGCCCGGGGAGCTGTTTTTT. Translation: CASSLTREPGELFF.